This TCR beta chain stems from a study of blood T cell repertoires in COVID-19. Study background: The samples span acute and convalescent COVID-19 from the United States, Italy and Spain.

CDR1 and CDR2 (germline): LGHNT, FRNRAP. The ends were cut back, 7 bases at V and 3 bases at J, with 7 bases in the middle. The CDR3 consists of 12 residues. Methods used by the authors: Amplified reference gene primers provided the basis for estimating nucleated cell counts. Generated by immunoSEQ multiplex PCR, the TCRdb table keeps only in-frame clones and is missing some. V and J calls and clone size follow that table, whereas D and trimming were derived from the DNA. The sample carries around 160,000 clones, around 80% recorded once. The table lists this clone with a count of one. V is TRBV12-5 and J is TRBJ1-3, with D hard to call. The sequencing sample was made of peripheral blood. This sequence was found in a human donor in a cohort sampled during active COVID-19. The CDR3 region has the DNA TGTGCTAGTGCCTTGAGTGGAAACACCATATATTTT. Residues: CASALSGNTIYF. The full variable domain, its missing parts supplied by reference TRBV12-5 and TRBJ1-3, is DARVTQTPRHKVTEMGQEVTMRCQPILGHNTVFWYRQTMMQGLELLAYFRNRAPLDDSGMPKDRFSAEMPDATLATLKIQPSEPRDSAVYFCASALSGNTIYFGEGSWLTVV.